This T cell receptor beta chain was identified during a study of T cell changes during pregnancy in multiple sclerosis. Libraries were prepared by immunoSEQ multiplex PCR; TCRdb keeps only in-frame clonotypes and omits some of them. The sample has approximately 41,000 clones, roughly nine tenths seen once. The germline V and J ends were trimmed by 6 bases and 0 bases, with 11 bases remaining between them. This CDR3 region has 15 residues. Germline CDR1 reads MDHEN; CDR2 reads SYDVKM. This sequence joins TRBV28 and TRBJ2-2; perhaps TRBD1 as D (7 bases). This sequence originates from a female donor with multiple sclerosis, enrolled in a pregnancy study. Sequenced material: CD4+ T cells from peripheral blood mononuclear cells, taken in the first trimester of pregnancy. The CDR3 is CASSGGQTNTGELFF. The CDR3 DNA reads as TGTGCCAGCAGCGGGGGACAGACGAACACCGGGGAGCTGTTTTTT.